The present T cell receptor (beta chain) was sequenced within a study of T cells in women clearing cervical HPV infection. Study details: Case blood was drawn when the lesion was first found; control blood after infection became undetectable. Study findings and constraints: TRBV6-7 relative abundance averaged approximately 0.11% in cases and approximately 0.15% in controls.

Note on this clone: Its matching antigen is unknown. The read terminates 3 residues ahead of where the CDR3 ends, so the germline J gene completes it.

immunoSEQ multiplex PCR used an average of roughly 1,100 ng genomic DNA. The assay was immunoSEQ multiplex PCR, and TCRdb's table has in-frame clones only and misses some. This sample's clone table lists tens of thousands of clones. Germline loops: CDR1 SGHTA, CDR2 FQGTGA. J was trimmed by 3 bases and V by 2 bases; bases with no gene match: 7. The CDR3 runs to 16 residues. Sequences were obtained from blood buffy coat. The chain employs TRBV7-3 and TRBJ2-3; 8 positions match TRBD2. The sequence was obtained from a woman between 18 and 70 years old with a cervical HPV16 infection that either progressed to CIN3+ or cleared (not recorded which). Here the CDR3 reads CASSLGSGGDTDTQYF. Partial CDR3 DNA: TGTGCCAGCAGCTTAGGAAGCGGGGGTGATACAGATACG.